The clone carrying this T cell receptor beta chain was seen a handful of times. Researchers prepared the TCRbeta library using unique molecular identifiers, the study reports. Using its own MiXCR run on the PCR reads, TCRdb lists one record per CDR3 protein. The sample shows a few hundred thousand distinct CDR3 sequences, approximately 11% of them seen only once. Trimming removed 2 bases from V and 7 bases from J; junction bases left unmatched: 2. This CDR3 contains 13 residues. Germline CDR1 is SGHRS and CDR2 is YFSETQ. These data originate in a study of T-cell reconstitution after alpha-beta-depleted transplantation in children.

The source material was PBMCs from the stem cell graft donor, sampled from the stem cell graft. The receptor's source is a human donor who donated a stem cell graft to a child with acute myeloid leukemia. The chain has TRBV5-1 and TRBJ1-4, with 7 bases that match TRBD1. In DNA, the CDR3 is TGCGCCAGCAGCTTAGGGGGCAGTGAAAAACTGTTTTTT. Its translation is CASSLGGSEKLFF.